The 17 T cell receptor beta chains presented below share a single source sample, sequenced in a study of blood T cell repertoires in COVID-19. Only in-frame clones appear in the TCRdb table, and some are missing; sequencing was by immunoSEQ multiplex PCR. The data hold about 290,000 clones, with around four fifths observed a single time. Sequencing was done on a sample of peripheral blood. These receptors came from a woman in her forties or fifties with active or convalescent COVID-19.

The chain carries TRBV11-3 and TRBJ2-1; weak D call: TRBD2 (5 bases). With 5 bases removed from V and 5 bases from J, the gap between germline ends came to 10 bases. The CDR3 contains 13 residues. In germline, CDR1 is SGHNT, CDR2 YENEEA. CDR3 DNA: TGTGCCAGCAGCCTGGGAGCCGACAATGAGCAGTTCTTC. This gives the protein CASSLGADNEQFF.

CDR3 bases: TGTGCCAGCAGTACAACTAGCGGGGTCAACAATGAGCAGTTCTTC. Its translation is CASSTTSGVNNEQFF. The gene calls are TRBV6-4 and TRBJ2-1, with 10 bases lining up with TRBD2. The CDR3 spans 15 residues. The V and J ends lost 5 bases and 5 bases, in that order; junction bases with no gene match: 6. In germline, CDR1 is MRHNA, CDR2 SNTAGT.

The V and J genes are TRBV5-1 and TRBJ2-2; the D gene is possibly TRBD1 (6 bases). Per germline, CDR1 SGHRS and CDR2 YFSETQ. Between the trimmed V and J ends, which lost 1 base and 5 bases, there was a span of 24 bases. The CDR3 runs to 19 residues. In DNA, the CDR3 is TGCGCCAGCAGCTTGTGGGCGTTGTGGGACATGGAAAGAACCGGGGAGCTGTTTTTT. The encoded protein is CASSLWALWDMERTGELFF.

This chain links TRBV14 with TRBJ1-2; 8 bases align to TRBD1. This CDR3 contains 16 residues. Germline values: CDR1 SGHDN, CDR2 FVKESK. Trimming at V came to 4 bases and at J to 4 bases, leaving 11 bases not matched to a gene. CDR3 in amino acids: CASSRTGLNEGYGYTF. For the CDR3, the DNA is TGTGCCAGCAGCCGGACAGGGCTAAACGAGGGCTATGGCTACACCTTC.

The chain joins TRBV2 to TRBJ1-2, with 7 bases identical to TRBD1. The length of the CDR3 is 15 residues. Losses at the gene ends were 4 bases for V and 2 bases for J; bases not matched to a gene: 7. CDR1 and CDR2 (germline): SNHLY, FYNNEI. CDR3 coding DNA: TGTGCCAGCAGTGGATGGACAGGTTCGAACTATGGCTACACCTTC. Its protein product is CASSGWTGSNYGYTF. Combining the CDR3 with reference TRBV2 and TRBJ1-2 gives the whole variable domain EPEVTQTPSHQVTQMGQEVILRCVPISNHLYFYWYRQILGQKVEFLVSFYNNEISEKSEIFDDQFSVERPDGSNFTLKIRSTKLEDSAMYFCASSGWTGSNYGYTFGSGTRLTVV.

The rearrangement uses TRBV18 and TRBJ1-1, with 9 bases that match TRBD1. Germline V CDR1 and CDR2: KGHSH, LQKENI. This CDR3 region has 18 residues. After removal of 3 bases from V and 3 bases from J, the junction contained 14 bases not matched to a gene. CDR3 DNA sequence: TGTGCCAGCTCACCCCTGAGAGGGACAGGGTATATAGACACTGAAGCTTTCTTT. Translation: CASSPLRGTGYIDTEAFF.

The CDR3 DNA is TGCGCCAGCAGAGGACTATCCCCGACGGAGACCCAGTACTTC. This codes for CASRGLSPTETQYF. This rearrangement joins TRBV5-1 to TRBJ2-5, with D possibly matching TRBD2 (6 bases). The V end was cut by 5 bases, the J end by 5 bases, with 16 bases between. Germline-derived CDR1 and CDR2 are SGHRS and YFSETQ. The CDR3 sequence is 14 residues long.

The rearrangement joins TRBV10-3 to TRBJ2-3, with 9 positions matching TRBD2. Germline V gene data show CDR1 as ENHRY and CDR2 as SYGVKD. V gave up 0 bases and J gave up 1 base; unmatched junction bases: 2. The CDR3 runs 16 residues. CDR3 nucleotide sequence: TGTGCCATCAGTGAGTCGGCTAGCGGGGGCACAGATACGCAGTATTTT. It translates to CAISESASGGTDTQYF.

A single count supports this clone. V usage is TRBV7-9 and J usage is TRBJ2-1; 7 bases line up with TRBD2. Germline V CDR1 and CDR2: SEHNR, FQNEAQ (reference sequence). This CDR3 spans 15 amino acids. Trimming took 0 bases from V and 8 from J; bases not matched to a gene: 7. The CDR3: CASSLALGSGYEQFF. CDR3 in DNA: TGTGCCAGCAGCTTAGCGCTTGGTAGCGGGTATGAGCAGTTCTTC.

The chain employs TRBV12-2 and TRBJ1-2; the table's D call of TRBD1 was not tested on the DNA. TRBV12-2 is flagged as a pseudogene. There are 18 residues in the CDR3. CDR3 DNA sequence: TGTGCAAGTCGCTCCAAGGGGTGTAGAGGACAAATTAACTATGGCTACACCTTC. Translated: CASRSKGCRGQINYGYTF.

This rearrangement joins TRBV27 to TRBJ2-5, with D tentatively TRBD2 (6 bases). V was clipped by 3 bases and J by 5 bases, with 13 bases between them. This CDR3 has 14 amino acids. Germline-derived CDR1 and CDR2 are MNHEY and SMNVEV (reference sequence). This CDR3 is CASSFSAGRETQYF. The CDR3 bases are TGTGCCAGCAGTTTCTCCGCAGGGAGGGAGACCCAGTACTTC.

This clone was observed a single time. The same CDR3 also results from other DNA sequences found in this sample. The chain employs TRBV10-3 and TRBJ1-1, with 7 bases identical to TRBD1. Per germline, CDR1 ENHRY and CDR2 SYGVKD. CDR3 size: 11 residues. The V gene end was trimmed by 8 bases and the J gene end by 6 bases; junction bases not matched to a gene: 3. As DNA, the CDR3 is TGTGCCATCCGAACAGGGGCTGAAGCTTTCTTT. Encoded protein: CAIRTGAEAFF.

The V call is TRBV6-5, the J call TRBJ1-2, with a possible D match to TRBD1 (5 bases). Germline V lookup: CDR1 MNHEY, CDR2 SVGAGI. V lost 0 bases and J 3 bases, leaving 14 bases between the germline ends. The CDR3 is 16 residues long. This chain's CDR3 is CASSYSGRGSDYGYTF. The CDR3 nucleotides are TGTGCCAGCAGTTACTCGGGGCGAGGAAGCGACTATGGCTACACCTTC.

The J gene is TRBJ2-7, the V gene TRBV30, with TRBD2 matching 9 bases. The germline CDR1 and CDR2 sequences are GTSNPN and SVGIG (reference sequence). The CDR3 has 15 amino acids. V was clipped by 3 bases and J by 3 bases; unmatched bases: 9. This CDR3 reads CAWSLSLTSGYEQYF. The CDR3, as DNA: TGTGCCTGGAGCCTGTCCCTGACTAGCGGCTACGAGCAGTACTTC.

The chain links TRBV5-1 to TRBJ2-3, with D tentatively TRBD1 (5 bases). The germline V gene has CDR1 SGHRS and CDR2 YFSETQ. V was pared by 0 bases and J by 2 bases, with 10 bases between. The CDR3 sequence is 15 residues long. CDR3 nucleotides: TGCGCCAGCAGCTTGGGAGTGGGGCCCACAGATACGCAGTATTTT. This translates into CASSLGVGPTDTQYF.

The chain employs TRBV27 and TRBJ2-1; 10 nucleotides match TRBD2. Unmatched junction bases numbered 4, after V lost 2 bases and J lost 6 bases. Germline values: CDR1 MNHEY, CDR2 SMNVEV (reference sequence). The CDR3 is 15 amino acids. Written as DNA, the CDR3 is TGTGCCAGCAGTTTAGGAAGCGGGAGGGCCAATGAGCAGTTCTTC. This gives the protein CASSLGSGRANEQFF.

The chain links TRBV11-3 to TRBJ2-2, with 7 bases fitting TRBD1. Germline CDR1 reads SGHNT; CDR2 reads YENEEA. This CDR3 comprises 14 residues. The J segment lost 5 bases and the V segment lost 4 bases, leaving 4 bases of the junction unmatched. The CDR3 reads CASSSNRGTGELFF. DNA for the CDR3: TGTGCCAGCAGCTCAAACAGGGGAACCGGGGAGCTGTTTTTT.